The 13 T cell receptor beta chains listed next were all sequenced from one sample in a study of monozygotic twins with inflammatory bowel disease. After re-calling the 5' RACE reads, TCRdb lists one entry per CDR3 protein, DNA absent. In total, the table holds about 210,000 distinct CDR3 sequences. Specimen: blood. These TCRs come from a human donor with ulcerative colitis or Crohn's disease, or a healthy co-twin of an affected twin (not recorded which).

The rearrangement joins TRBV4-1 to TRBJ2-2; TCRdb picks TRBD1, but there is no DNA to check that call. This CDR3 has 15 residues. The germline gives CDR1 MGHRA, CDR2 YSYEKL. The CDR3 spells CASSLSGGGAGELFF.

The CDR3 loop reads CASSFGRSGYEQYF. V gene TRBV11-2 combines with J gene TRBJ2-7; the D gene TCRdb calls, TRBD2, cannot be checked with no DNA. Per the germline V gene, CDR1 is SGHAT and CDR2 is FQNNGV. The CDR3 consists of 14 residues.

The chain recombines TRBV10-3 with TRBJ2-7; the TRBD1 assignment by TCRdb is unverifiable without DNA. The CDR3 sequence is 16 residues long. Germline CDR1 is ENHRY and CDR2 is SYGVKD. The chain's CDR3 is CATINTEAGVLGEQYF.

The chain uses TRBV20-1 and TRBJ2-3. The CDR3 has 15 residues. Germline V gene lookup returns CDR1 DFQATT and CDR2 SNEGSKA (reference sequence). The CDR3 loop reads CSASLLQSSTDTQYF.

This chain joins TRBV25-1 and TRBJ1-5. Germline V gene lookup returns CDR1 MGHDK and CDR2 SYGVNS. This CDR3 region has 15 residues. CDR3 sequence reads: CASSEWGAEGQPQHF.

The chain joins TRBV20-1 to TRBJ2-5; TCRdb returns TRBD2, unconfirmable since there is no DNA. The germline CDR1 and CDR2 sequences are DFQATT and SNEGSKA (reference sequence). The CDR3 is 16 residues long. CDR3 sequence: CSARDRSGGIQETQYF.

The gene calls are TRBV11-1 and TRBJ1-1. Germline loops: CDR1 SGHAT, CDR2 FQDESV (reference sequence). The CDR3 consists of 14 residues. The chain's CDR3 is CASSLSRSTSEAFF.

CDR3 protein: CASSELAGDNEQFF. The rearrangement uses TRBV2 and TRBJ2-1; the D call of TRBD2 rests on TCRdb alone, since no DNA is present to check it. Germline lookup yields CDR1 SNHLY and CDR2 FYNNEI. This CDR3 region has 14 residues.

The chain recombines TRBV19 with TRBJ2-7. Germline assignment: CDR1 LNHDA and CDR2 SQIVND (reference sequence). This CDR3 has 15 amino acids. CDR3 loop: CASSNSQGLNYEQYF.

This chain connects TRBV5-1 to TRBJ1-1; TCRdb selects TRBD1, and the lack of DNA leaves this call unchecked. CDR1 is SGHRS, CDR2 YFSETQ, per germline. The CDR3 contains 13 residues. CDR3 region: CASHRDTGTEAFF.

The chain is built from TRBV2 and TRBJ2-5; TCRdb names TRBD1, which stays unverified in the absence of DNA. The CDR3 is made up of 15 amino acids. From germline, CDR1 is SNHLY and CDR2 FYNNEI. The CDR3 here is CASSESGGARETQYF.

V gene TRBV13 combines with J gene TRBJ2-5; TCRdb names TRBD1, which stays unverified in the absence of DNA. This CDR3 has 14 amino acids. The V gene's germline CDR1 is PRHDT and CDR2 FYEKMQ (reference sequence). The chain's CDR3 is CASSLRGAQETQYF.

The V and J genes are TRBV6-2 or TRBV6-3 and TRBJ2-7; TCRdb indicates TRBD2, and absent DNA this call remains unverified. This CDR3 has 15 amino acids. The germline V gene has CDR1 MNHEY and CDR2 SVGEGT. The CDR3 sequence: CASSLFHGIVYEQYF.